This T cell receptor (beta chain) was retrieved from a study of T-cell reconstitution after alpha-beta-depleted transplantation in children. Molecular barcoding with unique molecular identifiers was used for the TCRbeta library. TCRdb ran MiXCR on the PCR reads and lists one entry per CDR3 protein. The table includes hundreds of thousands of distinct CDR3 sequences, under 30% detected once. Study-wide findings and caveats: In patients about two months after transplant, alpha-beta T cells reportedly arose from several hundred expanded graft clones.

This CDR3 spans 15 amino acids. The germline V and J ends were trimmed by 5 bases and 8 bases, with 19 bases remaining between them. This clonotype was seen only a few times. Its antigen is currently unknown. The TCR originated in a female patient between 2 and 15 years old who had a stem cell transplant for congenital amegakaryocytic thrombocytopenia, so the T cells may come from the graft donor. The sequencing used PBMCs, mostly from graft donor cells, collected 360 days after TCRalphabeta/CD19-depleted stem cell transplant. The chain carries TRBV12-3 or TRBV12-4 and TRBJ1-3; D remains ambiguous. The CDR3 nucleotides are TGTGCCAGCAGTGACTTGACCGTCCTCGGGGACACCATATATTTT. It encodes CASSDLTVLGDTIYF.